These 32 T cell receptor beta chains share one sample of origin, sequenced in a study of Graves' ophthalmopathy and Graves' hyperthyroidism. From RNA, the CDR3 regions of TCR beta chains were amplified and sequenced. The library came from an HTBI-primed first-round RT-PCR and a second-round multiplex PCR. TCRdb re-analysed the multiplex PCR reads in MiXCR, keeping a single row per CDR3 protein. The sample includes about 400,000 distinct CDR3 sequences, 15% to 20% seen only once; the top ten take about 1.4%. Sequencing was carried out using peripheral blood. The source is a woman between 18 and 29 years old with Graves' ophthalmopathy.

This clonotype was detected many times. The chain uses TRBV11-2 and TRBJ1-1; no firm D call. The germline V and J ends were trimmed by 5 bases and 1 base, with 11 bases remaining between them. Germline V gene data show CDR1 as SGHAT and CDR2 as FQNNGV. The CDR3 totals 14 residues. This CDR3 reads CASSLRWGNTEAFF. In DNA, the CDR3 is TGTGCCAGCAGCCTGCGGTGGGGGAACACTGAAGCTTTCTTT.

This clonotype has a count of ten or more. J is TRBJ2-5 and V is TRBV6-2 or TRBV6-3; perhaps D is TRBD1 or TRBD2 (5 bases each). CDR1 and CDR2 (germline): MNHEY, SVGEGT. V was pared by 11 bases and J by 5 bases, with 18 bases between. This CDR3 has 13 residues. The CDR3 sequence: CASSRLRDETQYF. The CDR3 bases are TGTGCCTCCAGCCGTCTGAGGGACGAGACCCAGTACTTC.

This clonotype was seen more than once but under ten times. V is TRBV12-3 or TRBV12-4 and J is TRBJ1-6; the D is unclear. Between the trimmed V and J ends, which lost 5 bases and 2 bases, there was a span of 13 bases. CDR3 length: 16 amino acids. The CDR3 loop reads CASSDFVGTYNSPLHF. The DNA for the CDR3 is TGTGCCAGCAGTGACTTTGTGGGCACCTATAATTCACCCCTCCACTTT.

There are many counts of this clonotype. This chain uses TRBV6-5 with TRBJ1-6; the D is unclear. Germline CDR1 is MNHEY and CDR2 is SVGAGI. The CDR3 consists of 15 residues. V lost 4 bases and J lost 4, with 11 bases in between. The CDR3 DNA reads TGTGCCAGCAGTTGGACTGACACTTATAATTCACCCCTCCACTTT. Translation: CASSWTDTYNSPLHF.

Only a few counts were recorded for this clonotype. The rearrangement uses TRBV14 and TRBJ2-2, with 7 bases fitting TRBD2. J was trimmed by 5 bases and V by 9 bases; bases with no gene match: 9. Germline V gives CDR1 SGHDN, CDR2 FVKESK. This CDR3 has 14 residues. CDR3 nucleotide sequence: TGTGCCAGGTCGCTGCGGGAGTGGACCGGGGAGCTGTTTTTT. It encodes CARSLREWTGELFF.

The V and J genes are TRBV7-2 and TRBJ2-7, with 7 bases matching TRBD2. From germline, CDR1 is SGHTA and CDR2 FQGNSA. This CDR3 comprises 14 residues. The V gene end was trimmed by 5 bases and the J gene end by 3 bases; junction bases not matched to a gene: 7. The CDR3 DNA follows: TGTGCCAGCAGCGTCCAGCGGGACGGCTACGAGCAGTACTTC. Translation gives CASSVQRDGYEQYF.

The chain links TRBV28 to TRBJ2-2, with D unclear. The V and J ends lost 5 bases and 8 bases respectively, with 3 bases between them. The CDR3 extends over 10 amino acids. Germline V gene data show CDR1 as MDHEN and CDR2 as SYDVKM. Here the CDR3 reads CASSRGELFF. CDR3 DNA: TGTGCCAGCAGTCGTGGGGAGCTGTTTTTT.

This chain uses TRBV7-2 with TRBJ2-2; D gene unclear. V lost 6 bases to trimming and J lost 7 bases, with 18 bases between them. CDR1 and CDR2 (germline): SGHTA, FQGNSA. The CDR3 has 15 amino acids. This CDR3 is CASSLHPSVGGELFF. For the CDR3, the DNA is TGTGCCAGCAGTTTACACCCCAGCGTAGGCGGGGAGCTGTTTTTT.

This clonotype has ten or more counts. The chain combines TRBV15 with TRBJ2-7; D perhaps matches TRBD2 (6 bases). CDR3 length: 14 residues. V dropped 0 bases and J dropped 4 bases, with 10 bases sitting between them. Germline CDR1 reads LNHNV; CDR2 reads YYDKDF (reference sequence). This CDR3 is CATSRDRRGYEQYF. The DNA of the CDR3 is TGTGCCACCAGCAGAGATAGGAGGGGTTACGAGCAGTACTTC. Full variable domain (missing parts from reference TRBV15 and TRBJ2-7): DAMVIQNPRYQVTQFGKPVTLSCSQTLNHNVMYWYQQKSSQAPKLLFHYYDKDFNNEADTPDNFQSRRPNTSFCFLDIRSPGLGDTAMYLCATSRDRRGYEQYFGPGTRLTVT.

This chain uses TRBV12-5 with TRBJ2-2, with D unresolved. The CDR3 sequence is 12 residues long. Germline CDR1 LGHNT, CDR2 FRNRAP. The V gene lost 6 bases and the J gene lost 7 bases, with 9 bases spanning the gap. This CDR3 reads CASGRPNGELFF. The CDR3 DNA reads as TGTGCTAGTGGCCGTCCCAACGGGGAGCTGTTTTTT.

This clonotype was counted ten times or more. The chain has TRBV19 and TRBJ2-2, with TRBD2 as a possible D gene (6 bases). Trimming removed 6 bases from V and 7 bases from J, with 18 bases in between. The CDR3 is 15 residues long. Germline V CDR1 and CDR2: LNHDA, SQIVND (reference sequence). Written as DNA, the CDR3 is TGTGCCAGTAGCAGAACCGGAGGGACGTTCGGGGAGCTGTTTTTT. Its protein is CASSRTGGTFGELFF.

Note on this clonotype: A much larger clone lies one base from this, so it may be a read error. The CDR3: CSSSRGQGAIGTEAFF. CDR3 bases: TGTTCCAGTAGTCGCGGACAGGGGGCAATTGGCACTGAAGCTTTCTTT. The chain is built from TRBV19 and TRBJ1-1; 11 bases map to TRBD1. Germline V lookup: CDR1 LNHDA, CDR2 SQIVND (reference sequence). This CDR3 spans 16 amino acids.

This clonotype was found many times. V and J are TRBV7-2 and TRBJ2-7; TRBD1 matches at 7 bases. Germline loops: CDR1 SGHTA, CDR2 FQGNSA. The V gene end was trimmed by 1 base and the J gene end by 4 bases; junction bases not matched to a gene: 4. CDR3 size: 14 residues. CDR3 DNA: TGTGCCAGCAGCTTAGGGGGACAGACATACGAGCAGTACTTC. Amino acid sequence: CASSLGGQTYEQYF.

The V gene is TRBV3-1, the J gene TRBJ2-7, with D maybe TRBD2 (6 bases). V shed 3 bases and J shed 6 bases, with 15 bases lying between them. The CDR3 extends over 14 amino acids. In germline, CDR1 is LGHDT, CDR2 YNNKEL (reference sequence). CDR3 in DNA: TGTGCCAGCAGCCATGGGACTCCCACCTCCGAGCAGTACTTC. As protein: CASSHGTPTSEQYF.

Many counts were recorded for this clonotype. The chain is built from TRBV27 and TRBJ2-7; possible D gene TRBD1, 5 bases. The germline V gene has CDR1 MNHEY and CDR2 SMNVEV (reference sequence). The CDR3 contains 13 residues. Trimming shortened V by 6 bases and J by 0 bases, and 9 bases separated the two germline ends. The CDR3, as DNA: TGTGCCAGCAGATTACAGGACTCCTACGAGCAGTACTTC. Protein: CASRLQDSYEQYF.

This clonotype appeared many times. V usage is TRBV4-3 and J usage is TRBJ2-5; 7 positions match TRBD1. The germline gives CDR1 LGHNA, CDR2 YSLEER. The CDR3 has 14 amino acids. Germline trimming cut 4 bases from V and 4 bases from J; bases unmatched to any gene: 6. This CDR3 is CASSRDRATETQYF. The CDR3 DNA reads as TGCGCCAGCAGCCGAGACAGGGCCACAGAGACCCAGTACTTC.

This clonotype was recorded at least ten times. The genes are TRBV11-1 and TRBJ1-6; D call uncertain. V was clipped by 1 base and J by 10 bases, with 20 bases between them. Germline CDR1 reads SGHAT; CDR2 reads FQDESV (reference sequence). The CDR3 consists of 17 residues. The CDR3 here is CASSLDVHPGLGSPLHF. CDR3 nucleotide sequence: TGTGCCAGCAGCTTAGACGTTCATCCCGGCCTCGGATCACCCCTCCACTTT.

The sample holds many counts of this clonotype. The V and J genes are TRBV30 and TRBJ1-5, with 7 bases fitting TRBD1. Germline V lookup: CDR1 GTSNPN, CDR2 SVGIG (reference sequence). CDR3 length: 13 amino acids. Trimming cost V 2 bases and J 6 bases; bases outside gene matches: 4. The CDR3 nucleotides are TGTGCCTGGAGTCGACAGGGAATTCAGCCCCAGCATTTT. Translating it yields CAWSRQGIQPQHF.

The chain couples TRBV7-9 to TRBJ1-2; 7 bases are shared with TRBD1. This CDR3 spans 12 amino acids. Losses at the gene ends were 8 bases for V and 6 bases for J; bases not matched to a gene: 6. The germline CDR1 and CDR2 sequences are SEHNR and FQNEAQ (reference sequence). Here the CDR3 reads CASADRNNGYTF. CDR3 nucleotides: TGTGCCAGCGCGGACAGGAATAATGGCTACACCTTC.

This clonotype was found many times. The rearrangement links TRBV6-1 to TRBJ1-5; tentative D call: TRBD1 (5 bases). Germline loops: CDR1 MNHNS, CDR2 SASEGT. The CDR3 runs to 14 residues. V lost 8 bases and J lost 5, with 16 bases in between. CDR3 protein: CASWVRGGYQPQHF. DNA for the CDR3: TGTGCCAGCTGGGTGAGGGGCGGATATCAGCCCCAGCATTTT.

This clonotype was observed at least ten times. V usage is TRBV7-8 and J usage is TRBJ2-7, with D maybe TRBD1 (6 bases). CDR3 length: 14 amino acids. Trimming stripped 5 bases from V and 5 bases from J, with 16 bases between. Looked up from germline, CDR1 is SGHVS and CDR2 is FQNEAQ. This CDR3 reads CASSRPSTGNEQYF. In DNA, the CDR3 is TGTGCCAGCAGCCGCCCCTCTACAGGGAACGAGCAGTACTTC.

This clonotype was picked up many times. CDR3 DNA: TGTGCGACGGGAGACAGGGTAATGAGAGAGCAGTACTTC. Protein product: CATGDRVMREQYF. The chain couples TRBV28 to TRBJ2-7, with TRBD1 as a possible D gene (7 bases). From germline, CDR1 is MDHEN and CDR2 SYDVKM. The CDR3 runs 13 residues. Together with reference TRBV28 and TRBJ2-7, the CDR3 gives the full variable domain: DVKVTQSSRYLVKRTGEKVFLECVQDMDHENMFWYRQDPGLGLRLIYFSYDVKMKEKGDIPEGYSVSREKKERFSLILESASTNQTSMYLCATGDRVMREQYFGPGTRLTVT.

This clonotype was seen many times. CDR3 loop: CASSPTRRDTEAFF. CDR3 nucleotide sequence: TGTGCCAGCAGTCCTACTCGTAGAGACACTGAAGCTTTCTTT. The rearrangement joins TRBV6-5 to TRBJ1-1; unclear D gene. Germline CDR1 MNHEY, CDR2 SVGAGI. Between the trimmed V and J ends, which lost 5 bases and 3 bases, there was a span of 13 bases. The CDR3 is made up of 14 amino acids.

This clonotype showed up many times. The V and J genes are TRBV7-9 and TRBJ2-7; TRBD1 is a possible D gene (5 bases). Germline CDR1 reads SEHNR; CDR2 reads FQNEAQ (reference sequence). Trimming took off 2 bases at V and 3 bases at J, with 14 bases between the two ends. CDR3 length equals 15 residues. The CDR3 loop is CASSLMDTWNYEQYF. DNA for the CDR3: TGTGCCAGCAGCTTAATGGACACATGGAACTACGAGCAGTACTTC. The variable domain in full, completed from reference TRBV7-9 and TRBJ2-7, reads DTGVSQNPRHKITKRGQNVTFRCDPISEHNRLYWYRQTLGQGPEFLTYFQNEAQLEKSRLLSDRFSAERPKGSFSTLEIQRTEQGDSAMYLCASSLMDTWNYEQYFGPGTRLTVT.

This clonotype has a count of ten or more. This CDR3 is CASSSGLKFYEQYF. The CDR3 DNA sequence: TGTGCCAGCAGCTCGGGACTCAAATTCTACGAGCAGTACTTC. V gene TRBV7-8 combines with J gene TRBJ2-7, with D perhaps matching TRBD2 (6 bases). Trimming took off 4 bases at V and 3 bases at J, with 13 bases between the two ends. CDR3 length: 14 amino acids. Germline V gives CDR1 SGHVS, CDR2 FQNEAQ.

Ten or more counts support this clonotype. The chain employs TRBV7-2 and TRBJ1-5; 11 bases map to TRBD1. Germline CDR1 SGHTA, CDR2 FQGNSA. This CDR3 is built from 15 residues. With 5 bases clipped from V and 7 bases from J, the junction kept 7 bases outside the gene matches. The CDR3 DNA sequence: TGTGCCAGCAGCATCTCAGGACAGGGGGCCCAGCCCCAGCATTTT. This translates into CASSISGQGAQPQHF.

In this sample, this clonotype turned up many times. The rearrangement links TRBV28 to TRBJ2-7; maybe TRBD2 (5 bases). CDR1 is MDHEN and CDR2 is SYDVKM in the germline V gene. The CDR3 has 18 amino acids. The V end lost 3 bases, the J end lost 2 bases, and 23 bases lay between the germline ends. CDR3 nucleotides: TGTGCCAGCAGTTTTAAATTGGTTCTTTGGGAGCAAGCCTACGAGCAGTACTTC. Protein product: CASSFKLVLWEQAYEQYF.

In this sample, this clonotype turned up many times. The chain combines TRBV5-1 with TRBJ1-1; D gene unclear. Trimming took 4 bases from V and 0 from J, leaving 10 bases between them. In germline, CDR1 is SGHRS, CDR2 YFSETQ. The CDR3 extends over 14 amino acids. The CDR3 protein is CASSPVVMNTEAFF. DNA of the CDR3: TGCGCCAGCAGCCCTGTCGTTATGAACACTGAAGCTTTCTTT.

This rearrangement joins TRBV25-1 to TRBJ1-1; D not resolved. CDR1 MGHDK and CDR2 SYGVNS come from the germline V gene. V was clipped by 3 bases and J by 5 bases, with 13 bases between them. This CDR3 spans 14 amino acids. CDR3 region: CASSDSIGLTEAFF. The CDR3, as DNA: TGTGCCAGCAGTGATAGCATTGGGTTGACTGAAGCTTTCTTT.

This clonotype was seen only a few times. In DNA form, the CDR3 reads TGTGCCAGCAGTTCCCGGGACAGGCTGTACACTGAAGCTTTCTTT. This sequence encodes CASSSRDRLYTEAFF. The chain is built from TRBV12-3 or TRBV12-4 and TRBJ1-1; the match to TRBD1 covers 8 bases. V dropped 4 bases and J dropped 3; count of bases not matched to a gene: 7. The CDR3 has 15 residues.

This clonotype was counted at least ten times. CDR3 coding DNA: TGCAGCGTTGAAGTCGCCGTTACCTACGAGCAGTACTTC. It translates to CSVEVAVTYEQYF. The V call is TRBV29-1, the J call TRBJ2-7; D remains ambiguous. CDR1 and CDR2 (germline): SQVTM, ANQGSEA. The CDR3 is made up of 13 amino acids. Trimming removed 1 base at V and 2 bases at J, with 9 bases between.

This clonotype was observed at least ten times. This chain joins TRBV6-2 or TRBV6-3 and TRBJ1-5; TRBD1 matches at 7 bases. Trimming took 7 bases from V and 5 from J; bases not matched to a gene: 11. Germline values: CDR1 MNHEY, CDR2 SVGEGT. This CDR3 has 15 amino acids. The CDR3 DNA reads TGTGCCAGCACCCTGACAGGGAGGTCGGATCAGCCCCAGCATTTT. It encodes CASTLTGRSDQPQHF.